Below, one T cell receptor (beta chain) is given with its context. Its antigen remains unidentified. Sequencing used immunoSEQ multiplex PCR; TCRdb keeps in-frame clones, though not all of them. Of about 2,500,000 clones in the sample, over 85% were seen once. These data are taken from a study of shared clonotypes between healthy human individuals. Findings and limits, study-wide: Despite large depth, rarefaction showed incomplete sorted-subset sequencing. A small donor pool kept down the genetic and exposure-history diversity that was represented. Some naive CD4 clonotypes, roughly 5%, turned up in common across a handful of donors.

Trimming cost V 1 base and J 9 bases; bases outside gene matches: 7. Germline V gives CDR1 SGHVS, CDR2 FQNEAQ. This CDR3 region has 15 residues. This receptor was identified in a man aged 18 to 30 in good health. V gene TRBV7-8 combines with J gene TRBJ2-1; 9 bases line up with TRBD2. The specimen sequenced was naive CD4+ T cells sorted from blood. Subset: CD45RA+ positively selected. The CDR3 DNA reads TGTGCCAGCAGCTTAGAAGCGGGGGGACGTGGTGAGCAGTTCTTC. It is translated as CASSLEAGGRGEQFF.